This TCR beta chain was found in a study of T cell responses to AZD1222 COVID-19 vaccine. Profiling relied on immunoSEQ multiplex PCR, and the TCRdb table lists in-frame clones only, not all of them. The data show about 140,000 clones, just under 95% seen once. Between the trimmed V and J ends, which lost 6 bases and 1 base, there was a span of 27 bases. The CDR3 covers 19 residues. Germline V lookup: CDR1 MNHNY, CDR2 SVGAGI (reference sequence). V usage is TRBV6-6 and J usage is TRBJ1-1, with D tentatively TRBD1 (6 bases). The input for sequencing was peripheral blood, taken after recovery from COVID-19. This sequence originates from an adult who had recovered from COVID-19. The CDR3 nucleotides read TGTGCCAGCAGCCGACCCCTGACGGGGTCAGGCAGGGGGAACACTGAAGCTTTCTTT. The encoded protein is CASSRPLTGSGRGNTEAFF.